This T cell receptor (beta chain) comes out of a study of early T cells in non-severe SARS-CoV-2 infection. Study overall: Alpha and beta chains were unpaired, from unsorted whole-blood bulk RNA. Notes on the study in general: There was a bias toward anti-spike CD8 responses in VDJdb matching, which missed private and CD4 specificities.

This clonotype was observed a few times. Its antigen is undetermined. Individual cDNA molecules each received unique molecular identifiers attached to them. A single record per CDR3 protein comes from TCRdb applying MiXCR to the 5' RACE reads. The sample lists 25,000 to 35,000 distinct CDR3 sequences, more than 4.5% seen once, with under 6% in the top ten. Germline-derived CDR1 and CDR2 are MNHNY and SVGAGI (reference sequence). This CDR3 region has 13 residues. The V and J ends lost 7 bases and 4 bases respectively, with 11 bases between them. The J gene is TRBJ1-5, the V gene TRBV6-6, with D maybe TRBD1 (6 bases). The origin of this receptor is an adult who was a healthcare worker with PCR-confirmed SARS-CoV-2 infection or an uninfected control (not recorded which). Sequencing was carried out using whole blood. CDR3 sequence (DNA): TGTGCCAGCACCCTTGACAGGAATCAGCCCCAGCATTTT. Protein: CASTLDRNQPQHF.